This entry features one T cell receptor beta chain sequence. At one of its ends the junction is not consistent with the germline gene, which may arise from a read error. Profiles of TCR beta VDJ and CDR3 were generated from a genomic DNA template. TCRdb reprocessed the reads via MiXCR and lists one record per CDR3 protein. This sample has hundreds of thousands of distinct CDR3 sequences, with 60% to 80% found just once. This specimen comes from a study of CD8+CD57+ T cells in acquired aplastic anemia. The overall study: Isolated CD4+ and CD8+ cells, once sorted, yielded DNA averaging around 3.1 ug.

Source material: sorted CD4+, CD8+, or CD8+CD57+ T cells (not recorded which) from PBMCs. This clonotype was sampled from a human donor in good health, serving as a control.

The CDR3 DNA reads TGTGCCAGCAGTGAGGCCGGGACAACGGGTGGGCAGCCCCAGCAGTTTTTT. Translating it yields CASSEAGTTGGQPQQFF. The chain recombines TRBV2 with TRBJ1-5; a weak D match, TRBD1 (6 bases). CDR1 SNHLY and CDR2 FYNNEI come from the germline V gene. The CDR3 consists of 17 residues.